This T cell receptor (beta chain) was observed in a study of CD8 T cells in Susac syndrome. The V gene lost 0 bases and the J gene lost 4 bases, with 9 bases spanning the gap. Per germline, CDR1 LGHNA and CDR2 YSLEER. The CDR3 runs to 14 residues. An input of about 0.5 to 1 ug of RNA was subjected to reverse transcription using random hexamers. TCR beta CDR3 was amplified by immunoSEQ covering 54 Vbeta and 13 Jbeta. TCRdb reprocessed the immunoSEQ multiplex PCR reads with MiXCR, giving one entry per CDR3 protein. The data contain about 130,000 distinct CDR3 sequences, more than 90% of them seen just once; the ten biggest clones take up over 0.2%. Patients having Susac syndrome satisfied recently defined diagnostic criteria for definite or probable disease. Purification of the CD8+ and CD4+ T cells relied on negative isolation, and TEMRA cells underwent FACS enrichment.

V is TRBV4-3 and J is TRBJ1-1; D is ambiguous. The origin of this receptor is a human donor with Susac syndrome. The sample taken for sequencing was CD8+ T cells from PBMCs. The CDR3 here is CASSQDQRGTEAFF. The CDR3 region has the DNA TGCGCCAGCAGCCAAGACCAGCGCGGCACTGAAGCTTTCTTT.